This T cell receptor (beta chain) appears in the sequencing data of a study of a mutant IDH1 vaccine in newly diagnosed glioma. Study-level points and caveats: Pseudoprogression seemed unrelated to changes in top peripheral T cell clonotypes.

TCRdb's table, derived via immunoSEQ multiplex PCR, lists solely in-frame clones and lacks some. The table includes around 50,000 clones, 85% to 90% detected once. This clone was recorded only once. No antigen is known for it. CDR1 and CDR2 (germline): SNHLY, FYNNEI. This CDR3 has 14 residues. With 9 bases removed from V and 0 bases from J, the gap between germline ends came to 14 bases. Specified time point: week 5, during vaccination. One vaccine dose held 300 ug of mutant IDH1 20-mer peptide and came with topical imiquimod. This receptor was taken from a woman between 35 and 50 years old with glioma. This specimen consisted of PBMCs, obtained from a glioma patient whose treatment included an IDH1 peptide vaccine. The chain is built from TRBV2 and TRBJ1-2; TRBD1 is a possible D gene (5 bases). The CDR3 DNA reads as TGTGCCAGTCGGGACGGGGAAGCTAACTATGGCTACACCTTC. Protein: CASRDGEANYGYTF.